These 5 T cell receptor beta chains came from one sample sequenced in a study of regulatory T cells in long-lasting Graves disease. The TCR beta library used iRepertoire HTBI primers with Arm-PCR amplification of CDR3. TCRdb ran MiXCR on the multiplex PCR reads and lists one entry per CDR3 protein. The sample gives hundreds of thousands of distinct CDR3 sequences, approximately 15% of which show up once; around 18% is in the top ten. Time point meaning: newly diagnosed GD, antithyroid drugs for less than 3 months. With RNA extracted from PBMCs as input, the TCR library was made. This sample was also put to use in a study of T cells in Graves' hyperthyroidism and ophthalmopathy.

The material was peripheral blood mononuclear cells (PBMCs), obtained at new diagnosis, from a patient treated with antithyroid drugs. These receptors were collected from a woman in her 30s with Graves disease.

This clonotype was recorded at least ten times. The chain has TRBV11-2 and TRBJ2-7; 10 bases line up with TRBD2. The CDR3 extends over 15 amino acids. Germline V gene lookup returns CDR1 SGHAT and CDR2 FQNNGV. The J segment lost 3 bases and the V segment lost 5 bases, leaving 7 bases of the junction unmatched. CDR3 coding DNA: TGTGCCAGCAGCCGGGCCGGGACTAGCGACTACGAGCAGTACTTC. Translating it yields CASSRAGTSDYEQYF.

This clonotype has ten or more counts. The gene calls are TRBV2 and TRBJ2-5; D is unclear. The germline gives CDR1 SNHLY, CDR2 FYNNEI. V was cut by 3 bases and J by 5 bases, with 10 bases left in between. The CDR3 has 13 amino acids. The CDR3 bases are TGTGCCAGCAGTGACCCCTTGGGGGAGACCCAGTACTTC. It codes for CASSDPLGETQYF.

This clonotype was counted many times. V usage is TRBV27 and J usage is TRBJ1-2; unclear D gene. Per germline, CDR1 MNHEY and CDR2 SMNVEV (reference sequence). The CDR3 length is 16 residues. V was shortened by 5 bases and J by 0 bases, with 16 bases between the two germline ends. Written as DNA, the CDR3 is TGTGCCAGCAGTCCATACGCGGCAGGAGCTAACTATGGCTACACCTTC. Its protein is CASSPYAAGANYGYTF.

Remarks on this clonotype: Germline is not matched at one junction end, which may reflect a read error. The V call is TRBV3-1, the J call TRBJ2-3, with TRBD2 matching 13 bases. From germline, CDR1 is LGHDT and CDR2 YNNKEL (reference sequence). The CDR3 has 17 amino acids. DNA of the CDR3: TGTGCCAGCAGCCAATCCGGGACTAGCGGGACCACAGATGCGCAGTATTTT. Translated: CASSQSGTSGTTDAQYF.

This chain links TRBV5-1 with TRBJ2-5; 7 bases are a match to TRBD1. The CDR3 is made up of 15 amino acids. Germline V CDR1 and CDR2: SGHRS, YFSETQ. V was pared by 4 bases and J by 3 bases, with 9 bases of the junction left unmatched. The CDR3 sequence: CASSLKGQPEETQYF. The CDR3 nucleotides are TGCGCCAGCAGCCTCAAGGGACAGCCTGAAGAGACCCAGTACTTC.